Below, one TCR beta chain is given with its context. The sample belongs to a study of shared clonotypes between healthy human individuals. Execution of the assay was at deep level. In the original processing: Junction-only sequences produced by ImmunoSEQ had no quality scores, so filtering differed. The table came from immunoSEQ multiplex PCR; TCRdb's copy has only in-frame clones and leaves some out. V and J calls and clone size are as listed in that table; D and trimming were resolved from the DNA. The table includes 530,000 or so clones, 75% to 80% detected once. Trimming stripped 2 bases from V and 5 bases from J, with 10 bases between. Germline V gene lookup returns CDR1 GTSNPN and CDR2 SVGIG (reference sequence). The CDR3 contains 13 residues.

The TCR comes from a woman aged 40 to 55 in good health. Some clones in this sample may be carry-over from other donors' samples. V and J are TRBV30 and TRBJ1-5, with D tentatively TRBD1 (6 bases). Sequencing input: PBMCs. The DNA of the CDR3 is TGTGCCTGGAGTATCGCAGGGGATCAGCCCCAGCATTTT. It yields the protein CAWSIAGDQPQHF.